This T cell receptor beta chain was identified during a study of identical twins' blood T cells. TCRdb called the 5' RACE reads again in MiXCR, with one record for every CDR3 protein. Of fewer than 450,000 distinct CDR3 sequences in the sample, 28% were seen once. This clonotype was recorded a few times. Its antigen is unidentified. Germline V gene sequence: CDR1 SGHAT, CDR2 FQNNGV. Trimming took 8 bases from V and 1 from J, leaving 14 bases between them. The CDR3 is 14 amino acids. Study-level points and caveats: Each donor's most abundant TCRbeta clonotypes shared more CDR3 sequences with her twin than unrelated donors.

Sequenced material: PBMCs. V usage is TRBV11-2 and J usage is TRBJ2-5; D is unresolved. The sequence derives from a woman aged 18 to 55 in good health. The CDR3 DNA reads TGTGCCAGCGGAAGTCGACGGATCCAAGAGACCCAGTACTTC. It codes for CASGSRRIQETQYF.